Listed below are T cell receptor beta chains from one sample, sequenced in a study of T cell changes during pregnancy in multiple sclerosis. The repertoire was sequenced with immunoSEQ multiplex PCR; TCRdb's copy has only in-frame clones and lacks some. The sample shows fewer than 50,000 clones, approximately 89% of them seen only once. This material consisted of CD4+ T cells from peripheral blood mononuclear cells, taken in the second trimester of pregnancy. The receptor set was obtained from a female donor in good health, enrolled as a control in a pregnancy study. The CDR3 runs from the conserved cysteine through the conserved F or W. Fields, in order: V gene, CDR3 protein.

TRBV7-6,CASSLLMSKETQYF
TRBV7-8,CASSLAARGYGYTF
TRBV5-6,CASVMTGGSYNEQFF
TRBV27,CASSPGQGATQYF
TRBV19,CASSGGEVYGYTF
TRBV7-8,CASSPGVAAEKLFF
TRBV7-3,CASSAPGEETQYF
TRBV7-2,CASSSYYEQYF
TRBV5-1,CASSPGDRGLNEKLFF
TRBV5-5,CASSLAGVSNQPQHF
TRBV4-3,CASSPDDRGLETQYF
TRBV4-3,CASSQGRQAYYGYTF
TRBV4-1,CASSQGAGLLYGYTF
TRBV13,CASSLGSGEGDTQYF
TRBV4-2,CASSLQQGVVPGELFF
TRBV7-9,CASSREGTGKNIQYF
TRBV18,CASSPQEDTQYF
TRBV10-3,CAISEGDRAGSPLHF
TRBV2,CASAEDGLGYGYTF
TRBV4-1,CASSQETGGRTDTQYF
TRBV15,CATSRKIGGQRPYEQYF
TRBV28,CASRDRGVYGYTF
TRBV29-1,CSVRRGAGEETQYF
TRBV7-2,CASHRGTEAFF
TRBV6-6,CASSYSAGGVYEQYF
TRBV12-5,CASANSGANVLTF
TRBV7-7,CASSLDRARSQTQYF
TRBV27,CASRRRRSGVSTDTQYF
TRBV7-2,CASSHRETNSPLHF
TRBV6-1,CASTPTGTGELFF
TRBV27,CASSLVTGSNTGELFF
TRBV7-2,CASSFQNSPLHF
TRBV4-2,CASSQGAIMNTEAFF
TRBV10-3,CASSPGTRETQYF
TRBV30,CAWRKAGGINEQFF
TRBV9,CASSFRQGGTAETQYF
TRBV6-6,CASSIGGHSYEQYF
TRBV7-9,CASSRGGMTGELFF
TRBV28,CASRLAGTGELFF